The present T cell receptor beta chain was sequenced within a study of spatial heterogeneity in lung cancer. Study findings and constraints: Ubiquitous, expanded tumor-derived TCRs were more frequently observed in blood at resection than at follow-up.

The study tagged each TCR cDNA molecule with a unique molecular identifier. One entry per CDR3 protein results from TCRdb running MiXCR on the 5' RACE reads. The profile covers 36,000 or so distinct CDR3 sequences, with 5.2% appearing a single time and under 30% taken by the ten largest. Indicated time point: sample taken at primary tumor resection. Whole RNA, isolated from tumor, nontumor lung or frozen PBMC, was sequenced without prior sorting. This clonotype was counted many times. Its antigen remains unidentified. The CDR3 consists of 14 residues. Trimming took off 5 bases at V and 1 base at J, with 12 bases between the two ends. Per germline, CDR1 DFQATT and CDR2 SNEGSKA (reference sequence).

The clonotype was recovered from a female donor with early-stage non-small cell lung cancer. The J gene is TRBJ2-1, the V gene TRBV20-1; D gene ambiguous. The input for sequencing was PBMCs, taken at surgery. This CDR3 is CSALPARSYNEQFF. The DNA for the CDR3 is TGCAGTGCTCTGCCTGCCCGTTCCTACAATGAGCAGTTCTTC.